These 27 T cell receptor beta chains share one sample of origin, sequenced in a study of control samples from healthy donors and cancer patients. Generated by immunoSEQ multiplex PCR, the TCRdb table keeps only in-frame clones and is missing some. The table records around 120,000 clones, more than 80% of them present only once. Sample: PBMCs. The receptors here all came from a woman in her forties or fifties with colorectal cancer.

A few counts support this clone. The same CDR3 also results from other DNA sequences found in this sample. CDR3 in amino acids: CASSIRAQGEKLFF. CDR3 nucleotides: TGTGCCAGTAGTATCCGCGCCCAGGGTGAAAAACTGTTTTTT. The rearrangement links TRBV19 to TRBJ1-4; possible D gene TRBD1, 5 bases. Trimming removed 3 bases at V and 7 bases at J, with 12 bases between. The CDR3 contains 14 residues. Germline values: CDR1 LNHDA, CDR2 SQIVND (reference sequence). Looking up the rest from reference TRBV19 and TRBJ1-4 gives the full variable domain: DGGITQSPKYLFRKEGQNVTLSCEQNLNHDAMYWYRQDPGQGLRLIYYSQIVNDFQKGDIAEGYSVSREKKESFPLTVTSAQKNPTAFYLCASSIRAQGEKLFFGSGTQLSVL.

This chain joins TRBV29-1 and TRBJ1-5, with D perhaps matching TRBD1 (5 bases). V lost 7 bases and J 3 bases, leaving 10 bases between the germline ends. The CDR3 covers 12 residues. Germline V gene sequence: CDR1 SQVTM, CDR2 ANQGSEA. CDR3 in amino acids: CSARVPNQPQHF. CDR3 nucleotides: TGCAGCGCCAGGGTACCCAATCAGCCCCAGCATTTT.

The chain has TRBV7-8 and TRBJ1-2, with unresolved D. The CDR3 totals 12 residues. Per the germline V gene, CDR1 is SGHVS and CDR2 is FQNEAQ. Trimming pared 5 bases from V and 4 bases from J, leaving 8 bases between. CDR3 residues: CASSEGLYGYTF. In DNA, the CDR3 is TGTGCCAGCAGCGAGGGCCTCTATGGCTACACCTTC.

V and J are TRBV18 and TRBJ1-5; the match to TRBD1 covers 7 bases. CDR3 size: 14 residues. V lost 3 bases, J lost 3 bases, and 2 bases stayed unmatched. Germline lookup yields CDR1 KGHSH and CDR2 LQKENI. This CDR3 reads CASSPDRDNQPQHF. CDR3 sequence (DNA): TGTGCCAGCTCACCCGACAGGGACAATCAGCCCCAGCATTTT.

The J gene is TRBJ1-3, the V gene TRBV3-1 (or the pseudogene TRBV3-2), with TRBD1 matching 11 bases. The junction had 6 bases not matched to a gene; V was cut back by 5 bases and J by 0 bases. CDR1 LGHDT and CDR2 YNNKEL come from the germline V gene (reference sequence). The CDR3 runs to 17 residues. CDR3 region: CASSYRTGGSSGNTIYF. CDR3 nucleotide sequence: TGTGCCAGCAGCTATCGGACAGGGGGCTCCTCTGGAAACACCATATATTTT.

The CDR3 spells CASSVAIRGEQYF. In DNA form, the CDR3 reads TGTGCCAGCAGCGTAGCAATCAGGGGCGAGCAGTACTTC. The chain uses TRBV9 and TRBJ2-7, with D possibly TRBD1 on 6 matching bases. The CDR3 totals 13 residues. CDR1 is SGDLS and CDR2 is YYNGEE in the germline V gene. V was clipped by 0 bases and J by 6 bases, with 10 bases between them.

In DNA form, the CDR3 reads TGTGCCAGCAGCCAATCCTTTGGCAGTTATCAGCCCCAGCATTTT. This translates into CASSQSFGSYQPQHF. The chain has TRBV16 and TRBJ1-5; D is undetermined. Looked up from germline, CDR1 is KGHSY and CDR2 is FQNENV. CDR3 size: 15 residues. V was shortened by 0 bases and J by 5 bases, with 11 bases between the two germline ends.

CDR3 residues: CASSLTSGTTYEQYF. DNA for the CDR3: TGTGCCAGCAGCTTAACTAGCGGGACTACCTACGAGCAGTACTTC. The chain employs TRBV7-9 and TRBJ2-7, with 10 bases matching TRBD2. The V gene's germline CDR1 is SEHNR and CDR2 FQNEAQ (reference sequence). The CDR3 has 15 residues. The junction had 3 bases not matched to a gene; V was cut back by 2 bases and J by 2 bases. Full variable domain (remainder filled in from reference TRBV7-9 and TRBJ2-7): DTGVSQNPRHKITKRGQNVTFRCDPISEHNRLYWYRQTLGQGPEFLTYFQNEAQLEKSRLLSDRFSAERPKGSFSTLEIQRTEQGDSAMYLCASSLTSGTTYEQYFGPGTRLTVT.

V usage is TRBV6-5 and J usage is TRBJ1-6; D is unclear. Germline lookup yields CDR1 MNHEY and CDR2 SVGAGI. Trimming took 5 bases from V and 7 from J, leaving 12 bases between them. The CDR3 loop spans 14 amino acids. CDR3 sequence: CASSPIRLNSPLHF. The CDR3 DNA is TGTGCCAGCAGTCCAATTCGATTAAATTCACCCCTCCACTTT.

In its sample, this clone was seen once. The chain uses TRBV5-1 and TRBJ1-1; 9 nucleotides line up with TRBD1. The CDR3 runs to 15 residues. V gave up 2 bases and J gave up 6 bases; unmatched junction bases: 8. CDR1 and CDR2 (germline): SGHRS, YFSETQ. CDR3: CASSLGPGTGSEAFF. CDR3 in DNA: TGCGCCAGCAGCTTAGGTCCCGGGACAGGGTCTGAAGCTTTCTTT.

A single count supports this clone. CDR3 coding DNA: TGTGCCAGCAGCTTGGTCGGGGGGGACCTTTGGGATACGCAGTATTTT. It encodes CASSLVGGDLWDTQYF. The chain combines TRBV7-2 with TRBJ2-3; TRBD2 aligns across 8 bases. The J segment lost 6 bases and the V segment lost 3 bases, leaving 11 bases of the junction unmatched. Germline loops: CDR1 SGHTA, CDR2 FQGNSA. This CDR3 has 16 residues.

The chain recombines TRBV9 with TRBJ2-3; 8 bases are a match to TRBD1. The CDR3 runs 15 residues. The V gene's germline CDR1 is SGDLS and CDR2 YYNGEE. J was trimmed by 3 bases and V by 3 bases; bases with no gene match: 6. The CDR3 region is CASSEETGETDTQYF. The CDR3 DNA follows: TGTGCCAGCAGCGAGGAGACAGGGGAGACAGATACGCAGTATTTT.

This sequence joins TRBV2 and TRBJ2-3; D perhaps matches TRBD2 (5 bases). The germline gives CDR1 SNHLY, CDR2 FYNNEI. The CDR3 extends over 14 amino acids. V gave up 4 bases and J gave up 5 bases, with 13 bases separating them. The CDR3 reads CASSVTASRDTQYF. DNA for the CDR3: TGTGCCAGCAGTGTCACAGCTAGCCGAGATACGCAGTATTTT.

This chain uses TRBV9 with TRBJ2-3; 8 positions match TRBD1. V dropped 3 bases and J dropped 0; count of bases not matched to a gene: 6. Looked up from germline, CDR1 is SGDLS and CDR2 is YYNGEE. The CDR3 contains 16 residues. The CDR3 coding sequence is TGTGCCAGCAGCGCCCTGGACAGGGTGAGCACAGATACGCAGTATTTT. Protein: CASSALDRVSTDTQYF.

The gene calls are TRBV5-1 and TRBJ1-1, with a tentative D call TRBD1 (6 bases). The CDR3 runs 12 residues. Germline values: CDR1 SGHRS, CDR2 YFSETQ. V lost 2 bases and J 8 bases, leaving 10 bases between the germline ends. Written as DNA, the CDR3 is TGCGCCAGCAGCTTAGGACAGATGGAAGCTTTCTTT. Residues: CASSLGQMEAFF.

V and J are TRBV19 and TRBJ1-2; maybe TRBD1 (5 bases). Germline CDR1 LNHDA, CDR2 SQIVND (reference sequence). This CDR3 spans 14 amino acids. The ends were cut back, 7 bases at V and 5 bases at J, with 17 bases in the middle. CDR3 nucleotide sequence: TGTGCCAGTAAGTCCCCGGGACGGATGTATGGCTACACCTTC. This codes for CASKSPGRMYGYTF. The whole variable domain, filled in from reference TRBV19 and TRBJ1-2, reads DGGITQSPKYLFRKEGQNVTLSCEQNLNHDAMYWYRQDPGQGLRLIYYSQIVNDFQKGDIAEGYSVSREKKESFPLTVTSAQKNPTAFYLCASKSPGRMYGYTFGSGTRLTVV.

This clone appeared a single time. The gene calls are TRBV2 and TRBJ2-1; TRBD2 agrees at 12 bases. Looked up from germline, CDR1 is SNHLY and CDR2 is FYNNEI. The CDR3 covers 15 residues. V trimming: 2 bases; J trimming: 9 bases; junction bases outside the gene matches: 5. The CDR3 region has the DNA TGTGCCAGCAGTGAAAAGGCTAGCGGGGGGGGTGAGCAGTTCTTC. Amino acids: CASSEKASGGGEQFF.

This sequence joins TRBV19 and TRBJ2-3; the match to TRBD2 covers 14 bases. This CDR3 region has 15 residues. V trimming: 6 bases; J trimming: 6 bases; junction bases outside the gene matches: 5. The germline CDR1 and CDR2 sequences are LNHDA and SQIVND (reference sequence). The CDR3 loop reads CASSPGLAGADTQYF. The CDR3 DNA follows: TGTGCCAGTAGCCCGGGACTAGCGGGAGCGGATACGCAGTATTTT.

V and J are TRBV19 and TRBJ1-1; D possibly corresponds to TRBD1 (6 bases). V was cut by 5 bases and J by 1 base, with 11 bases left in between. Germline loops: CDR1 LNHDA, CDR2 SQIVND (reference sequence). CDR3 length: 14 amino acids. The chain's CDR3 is CASSPAQGNTEAFF. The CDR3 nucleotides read TGTGCCAGTAGTCCGGCACAGGGGAACACTGAAGCTTTCTTT.

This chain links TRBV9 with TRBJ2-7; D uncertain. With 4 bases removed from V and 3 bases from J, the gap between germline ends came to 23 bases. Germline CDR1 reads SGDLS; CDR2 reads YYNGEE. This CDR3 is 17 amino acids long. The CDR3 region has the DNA TGTGCCAGCAGCTCCTCACAGTCGGCAGTGAATTTCTACGAGCAGTACTTC. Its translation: CASSSSQSAVNFYEQYF.

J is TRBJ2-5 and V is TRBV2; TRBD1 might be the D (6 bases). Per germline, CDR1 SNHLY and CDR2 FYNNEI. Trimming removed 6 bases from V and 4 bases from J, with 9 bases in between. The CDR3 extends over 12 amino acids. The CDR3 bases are TGTGCCAGCAGAGGACAGCCAGAGACCCAGTACTTC. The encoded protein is CASRGQPETQYF.

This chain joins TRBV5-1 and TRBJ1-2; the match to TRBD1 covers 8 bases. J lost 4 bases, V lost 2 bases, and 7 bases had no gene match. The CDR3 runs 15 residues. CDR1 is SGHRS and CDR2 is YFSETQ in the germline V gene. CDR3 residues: CASSFVRGPLYGYTF. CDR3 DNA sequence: TGCGCCAGCAGCTTCGTCAGGGGGCCTCTCTATGGCTACACCTTC.

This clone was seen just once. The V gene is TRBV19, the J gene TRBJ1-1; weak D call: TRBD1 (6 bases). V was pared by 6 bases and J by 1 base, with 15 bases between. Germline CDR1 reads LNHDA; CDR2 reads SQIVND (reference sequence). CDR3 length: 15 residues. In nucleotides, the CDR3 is TGTGCCAGTAGCCCGATTGACAGGCGGAACACTGAAGCTTTCTTT. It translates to CASSPIDRRNTEAFF. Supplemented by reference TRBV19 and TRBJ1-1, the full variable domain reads DGGITQSPKYLFRKEGQNVTLSCEQNLNHDAMYWYRQDPGQGLRLIYYSQIVNDFQKGDIAEGYSVSREKKESFPLTVTSAQKNPTAFYLCASSPIDRRNTEAFFGQGTRLTVV.

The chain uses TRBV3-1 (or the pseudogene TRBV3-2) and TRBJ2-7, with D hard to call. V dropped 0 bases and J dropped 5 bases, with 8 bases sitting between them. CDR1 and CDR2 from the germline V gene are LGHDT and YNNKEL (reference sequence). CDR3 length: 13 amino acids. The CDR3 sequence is CASSQDRVHEQYF. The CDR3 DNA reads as TGTGCCAGCAGCCAAGATCGGGTACACGAGCAGTACTTC.

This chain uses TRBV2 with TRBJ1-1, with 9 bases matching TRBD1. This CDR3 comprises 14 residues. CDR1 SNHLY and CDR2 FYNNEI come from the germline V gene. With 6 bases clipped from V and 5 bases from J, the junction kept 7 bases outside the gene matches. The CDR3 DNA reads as TGTGCCAGCAGAGGGACAGGGAGGGATACTGAAGCTTTCTTT. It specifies CASRGTGRDTEAFF.

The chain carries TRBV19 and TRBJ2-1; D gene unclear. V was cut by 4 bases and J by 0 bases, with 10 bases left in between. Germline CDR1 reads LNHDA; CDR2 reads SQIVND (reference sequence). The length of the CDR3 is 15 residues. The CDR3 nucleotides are TGTGCCAGTAGTAAGGGTCTTAGCTCCTACAATGAGCAGTTCTTC. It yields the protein CASSKGLSSYNEQFF. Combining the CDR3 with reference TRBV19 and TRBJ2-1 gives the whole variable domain DGGITQSPKYLFRKEGQNVTLSCEQNLNHDAMYWYRQDPGQGLRLIYYSQIVNDFQKGDIAEGYSVSREKKESFPLTVTSAQKNPTAFYLCASSKGLSSYNEQFFGPGTRLTVL.

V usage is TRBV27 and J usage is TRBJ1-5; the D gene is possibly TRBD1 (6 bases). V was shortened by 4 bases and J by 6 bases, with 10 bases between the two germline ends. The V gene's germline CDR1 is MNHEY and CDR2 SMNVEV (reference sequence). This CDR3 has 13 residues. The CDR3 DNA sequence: TGTGCCAGCAGTTACAGGGTCTTTCAGCCCCAGCATTTT. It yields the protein CASSYRVFQPQHF.